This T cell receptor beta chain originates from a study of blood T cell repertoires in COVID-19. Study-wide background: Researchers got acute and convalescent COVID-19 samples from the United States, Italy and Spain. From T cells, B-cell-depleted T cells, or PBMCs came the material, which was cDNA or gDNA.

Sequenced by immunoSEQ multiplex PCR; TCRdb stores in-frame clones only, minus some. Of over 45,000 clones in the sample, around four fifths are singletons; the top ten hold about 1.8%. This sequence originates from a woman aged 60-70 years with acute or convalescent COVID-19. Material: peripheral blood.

The CDR3 bases are TGTGCCAGCAGCCTTGGGACAGGCCATGAAAAACTGTTTTTT. This gives the protein CASSLGTGHEKLFF. The rearrangement uses TRBV7-3 and TRBJ1-4, with 8 nucleotides matching TRBD1. Germline lookup yields CDR1 SGHTA and CDR2 FQGTGA. This CDR3 is built from 14 residues. J lost 6 bases, V lost 5 bases, and 5 bases had no gene match.